This TCR beta chain was found in a study of long-term antiretroviral therapy in people with HIV. On the study more broadly: The earliest samples predate the 2015 immediate-ART recommendation by about a decade.

This CDR3 is 12 amino acids long. Looked up from germline, CDR1 is SQVTM and CDR2 is ANQGSEA. Trimming shortened V by 5 bases and J by 6 bases, and 11 bases separated the two germline ends. The assay used was immunoSEQ (version v3.0), run at survey level. TCRdb's copy holds only in-frame clones and misses some; the assay was immunoSEQ multiplex PCR. The table shows 30,000 or so clones, with under 85% occurring only once. The study's findings and limits: Researchers lacked any data on ART adherence, viral resistance or therapy changes. Clones expanded before ART dominated the repertoire at all time points. Diversity went up after ART and still fell short of transplant donor controls.

Concerning this clone: What it binds is not known.

The sequencing here drew on unsorted PBMCs, taken 3 years after starting antiretroviral therapy. This chain connects TRBV29-1 to TRBJ2-1, with a possible D match to TRBD1 (6 bases). The TCR comes from a man between 50 and 59 years old with HIV. This CDR3 is CSVSDRLNEQFF. CDR3 DNA sequence: TGCAGCGTTTCCGACAGGCTCAATGAGCAGTTCTTC.